The entry below describes one TCR beta chain. Its antigen is unidentified. MiXCR, applied by TCRdb to the 5' RACE reads, yields one record per CDR3 protein. The sample carries roughly 120,000 distinct CDR3 sequences, about 16% recorded once. This sample is part of a study of early T cells in non-severe SARS-CoV-2 infection. The V and J ends lost 3 bases and 2 bases respectively, with 7 bases between them. CDR1 and CDR2 (germline): MNHEY, SMNVEV (reference sequence). This CDR3 contains 13 residues. Findings and limits, study-wide: Private and CD4 specificities were missed by VDJdb matching, skewed to anti-spike CD8.

Material for sequencing was whole blood. This sequence was found in an adult who was a healthcare worker with PCR-confirmed SARS-CoV-2 infection or an uninfected control (not recorded which). This chain joins TRBV27 and TRBJ1-1; D ambiguous. The CDR3 sequence is CASSFPENTEAFF. For the CDR3, the DNA is TGTGCCAGCAGTTTTCCGGAAAACACTGAAGCTTTCTTT.